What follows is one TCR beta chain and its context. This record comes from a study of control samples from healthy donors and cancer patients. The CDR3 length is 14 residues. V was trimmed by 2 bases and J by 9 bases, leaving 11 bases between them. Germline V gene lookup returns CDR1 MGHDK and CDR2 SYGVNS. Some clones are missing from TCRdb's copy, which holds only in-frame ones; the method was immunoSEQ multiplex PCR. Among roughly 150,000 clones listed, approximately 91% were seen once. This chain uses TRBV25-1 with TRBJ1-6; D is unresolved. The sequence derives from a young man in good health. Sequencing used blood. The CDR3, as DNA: TGTGCCAGCAGTGAAGAGGGCCCGGTTTCACCCCTCCACTTT. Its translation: CASSEEGPVSPLHF.